Described below is a single TCR beta chain sequence and its context. The target of this receptor is not known. The record has no base qualities; no much larger clone is one base away. Using the deep immunoSEQ assay, multiplex PCR amplified TCR CDR3 regions from genomic DNA. Extracted genomic DNA from each cell subset was spread evenly across all wells of several immunoSEQ 96-well plates, with each plate serving as a replicate. For sorted subsets, roughly 200 ng of genomic DNA, equivalent to around 29,000 T cell genomes, went into each replicate PCR. The purified libraries were quantified using a Qubit 3.0 fluorometer, sized with a Bioanalyzer 2100, and then quantified again using the KAPA Library Quantification kit. Every immunoSEQ 96-well plate was sequenced on a dedicated single-read 150-cycle Illumina NextSeq 550 flow cell. In the source study's methods: Because the immunoSEQ output included only junctional sequences and no quality scores, the filtering could not be the same as the filtering used for full-length reads. Sequences were annotated with PyIR, a Python wrapper for IgBLAST v1.9, using IMGT germline references to assign V/J genes and CDR3. Any read was removed if the V/J assignment was weak (E-value above 1e-6), the CDR3 was missing, or the read contained stop codons, out-of-frame junctions, or ambiguous translated residues. V3J clonotypes were defined as sequences sharing the same inferred V gene, J gene, and CDR3 amino acid sequence. The percentage overlap between two repertoires was calculated by dividing the number of shared unique clonotypes by the size of the smaller repertoire. Repertoire richness was assessed with RTK rarefaction, the Chao1 estimator, and Recon v2.1 estimates of unobserved clonotypes. Generation probabilities for all TCRbeta clonotypes obtained by the gDNA method from a handful of donors were computed using OLGA. Sourced from immuneACCESS, this table was stored by TCRdb with only in-frame sequences that have V and J called. A share of the clones is absent; for the studies checked, an unresolved V gene accounts for under half, and the remainder has no known explanation. The DNA gave D and trimming, while V, J and clone size come from that table. This sample is represented by some 1,100,000 clones; about 80% of them were singletons. Clones ranked in the top ten supply 0.5% to 0.6% of the sample.

Donors were healthy HIV-negative adults with no recently reported acute infections or vaccinations. Only Caucasian adults living in Nashville, Tennessee, USA were represented among the donors. Magnetic negative selection was used to enrich CD4+ T cells, after which naive cells were positively selected on CD45RA and the negative fraction became the memory subset. After blood collection by leukapheresis, PBMCs were isolated using Ficoll-Histopaque density gradient centrifugation and then cryopreserved in the vapor phase of liquid nitrogen. Analytical flow cytometry was used to check the purity and quantity of every magnetically sorted T cell population. Genomic DNA was isolated from every sorted fraction and measured by UV absorbance on a Nanodrop 2000c. The sample belongs to a study of shared clonotypes between healthy human individuals (dated by TCRdb to 2018 to 2021). Notes on the research overall: The cohort included a few men and a couple of women between 18 and 49 years of age. For each donor, CD4 naive and CD4 memory were each given three plates, CD8 naive was given two plates, and CD8 memory was given one plate. To estimate repertoire size and how much clonotype sharing occurs between individuals, the study deeply sequenced the blood TCR repertoires of five healthy adults. To increase sequencing depth and limit assay-specific biases, TCR repertoire library preparation and sequencing were carried out by different laboratories using diverse techniques. Per donor, leukapheresis produced somewhere between about 0.85 and 10 billion PBMCs.

Relative to germline, V is 2 bases shorter and J is 2 bases shorter, with 14 bases between their ends. CDR1 and CDR2, per the germline V gene, are SGDLS and YYNGEE. The CDR3 starts with the cysteine, ends with the phenylalanine, and has 16 residues. The kept DNA is CDR3 alone, 48 bases in frame from the first base. Results and caveats for the whole study, not just this receptor: Sampling was restricted to blood, and TCR repertoires in tissue are likely to differ from TCR repertoires in blood. Across several donors, around 5% of naive CD4, 3.5% of naive CD8, roughly 2.3% of memory CD4, and roughly 0.41% of memory CD8 clonotypes were shared. Clonotypes shared by all four sorted-subset donors showed higher generation probabilities than non-shared clonotypes. Pairwise subsampling indicated that sequencing depth was expected to affect the degree of clonotype sharing among donors. Because the study included only a small number of donors, the genetic and exposure-history diversity represented was limited. Larger estimated clonotype richness was generally found for naive subsets than for memory subsets. Even with the large sequencing depth, rarefaction of the sorted-subset datasets indicated that sequencing was incomplete.

Sequenced: memory CD4+ T cells from PBMCs. What the cell subset or site label conveys for this sample: CD45RA-negative fraction. In this chain, TRBV9 is recombined with TRBJ2-1; the D gene is not confidently resolved. This TCR was sampled from a man aged 18 to 29 in good health. Some clones in this sample may be carry-over from other donors' samples. The DNA is as follows: TGTGCCAGCAGCGTTGTCGGCAGAAACCCCTACAATGAGCAGTTCTTC. Translated, it reads CASSVVGRNPYNEQFF. Reference TRBV9 and TRBJ2-1 proteins supply the regions before and after the CDR3; the full variable domain is: DSGVTQTPKHLITATGQRVTLRCSPRSGDLSVYWYQQSLDQGLQFLIQYYNGEERAKGNILERFSAQQFPDLHSELNLSSLELGDSALYFCASSVVGRNPYNEQFFGPGTRLTVL.